This T cell receptor (delta chain) was documented in a study of γδ T cells in repeated Plasmodium falciparum infection. Study-level background: Donors had four controlled P. falciparum NF54 infections over 644 days. Timepoints: baseline, immediately before selected infections, and 21 days after every infection.

Bulk repertoires came from Vgamma9/Vdelta2+ or Vdelta2-negative gammadelta T cells flow-sorted from PBMC. TCRdb applied CATT to the multiplex PCR reads for clone calling. The sample shows more than 45,000 delta-chain clones, over 1.5% of them seen only once. Ten or more counts support this clone. What it binds is unknown. A read error is likely here: a far larger clone is one base away. The same CDR3 can be traced to other DNA sequences in this sample. The CDR3 has 15 amino acids. Germline CDR1 is TSWWSYY and CDR2 is QGS. V was shortened by 2 bases and J by 2 bases, with 12 bases between the two germline ends. Study-level points and caveats: In Vdelta2-negative, largely Vdelta1+, gammadelta repertoires, repeated controlled infections appeared to drive clonal selection waves.

This sequence originates from a pool of human donors (malaria-infected and uninfected, not separated). The specimen was gamma-delta T cells from blood. J is TRDJ1 and V is TRDV1; no clear D. The CDR3 sequence: CALGETMFRTDKLIF. For the CDR3, the DNA is TGTGCTCTTGGGGAAACTATGTTTAGGACCGATAAACTCATCTTT.